Listed below are T cell receptor beta chains from one sample, sequenced in a study of control samples from healthy donors and cancer patients. Repertoires were generated with immunoSEQ multiplex PCR, while TCRdb's copy carries only in-frame clones and drops some. The sample includes 75,000 to 100,000 clones, more than 85% seen only once; the top ten take 1.3%. Source material: blood. The receptors stem from a woman aged 50 to 60 in good health. Both conserved end residues are part of each CDR3. The D gene is left open where the match is weak. Rows give clone size only sometimes, using once, few, many, or a class for an expanded clone.

d_call: .; j_call: TRBJ1-6; v_call: TRBV5-1; clone_size: .; cdr3_nt: TGCGCCAGCAGCTTGGGGGGACTGGGAGATAATTCACCCCTCCACTTT; cdr3_aa: CASSLGGLGDNSPLHF
d_call: .; j_call: TRBJ1-1; v_call: TRBV20-1; clone_size: .; cdr3_nt: TGCAGTGCTAGAGGGCTTAAAGCTTTCTTT; cdr3_aa: CSARGLKAFF
d_call: .; j_call: TRBJ2-2; v_call: TRBV9; clone_size: .; cdr3_nt: TGTGCCAGCAGCGCCCTAGCCGGTCCCGGGGAGCTGTTTTTT; cdr3_aa: CASSALAGPGELFF
d_call: .; j_call: TRBJ2-5; v_call: TRBV18; clone_size: .; cdr3_nt: TGTGCCAGCTCACGAAGGTCGGGCTCGGGTGAGACCCAGTACTTC; cdr3_aa: CASSRRSGSGETQYF
d_call: TRBD2; j_call: TRBJ2-3; v_call: TRBV18; clone_size: .; cdr3_nt: TGTGCCAGCTCACCCGGACTAGCGGGAGATACGCAGTATTTT; cdr3_aa: CASSPGLAGDTQYF
d_call: .; j_call: TRBJ1-1; v_call: TRBV6-5; clone_size: few; cdr3_nt: TGTGCCAGCAGATACGGGATGAACACTGAAGCTTTCTTT; cdr3_aa: CASRYGMNTEAFF
d_call: TRBD1; j_call: TRBJ1-6; v_call: TRBV4-3; clone_size: .; cdr3_nt: TGCGCCAGCAGCCAAGTAGTGCGACAGGGGAATTCACCCCTCCACTTT; cdr3_aa: CASSQVVRQGNSPLHF
d_call: TRBD2; j_call: TRBJ2-5; v_call: TRBV7-9; clone_size: .; cdr3_nt: TGTGCCAGCTCCAAAGCGGGAGCCAGAGAGACCCAGTACTTC; cdr3_aa: CASSKAGARETQYF
d_call: .; j_call: TRBJ1-4; v_call: TRBV5-1; clone_size: .; cdr3_nt: TGCGCCAGCAGCTTAAATGACCTATTGAATGAAAAACTGTTTTTT; cdr3_aa: CASSLNDLLNEKLFF
d_call: TRBD2; j_call: TRBJ2-3; v_call: TRBV7-2; clone_size: .; cdr3_nt: TGTGCCAGCAGACGTAGCGGGAGGGACACAGATACGCAGTATTTT; cdr3_aa: CASRRSGRDTDTQYF
d_call: .; j_call: TRBJ2-1; v_call: TRBV5-1; clone_size: .; cdr3_nt: TGCGCCAGCAAGATCGGGGGCGCAGAGAATGAGCAGTTCTTC; cdr3_aa: CASKIGGAENEQFF
d_call: .; j_call: TRBJ1-6; v_call: TRBV19; clone_size: .; cdr3_nt: TGTGCCAGTAGTATAACGCCACAGTCACCCCTCCACTTT; cdr3_aa: CASSITPQSPLHF
d_call: TRBD1; j_call: TRBJ1-2; v_call: TRBV28; clone_size: once; cdr3_nt: TGTGCCAGCAGTTTAGGGGACAGGGCTTATGGCTACACCTTC; cdr3_aa: CASSLGDRAYGYTF
d_call: .; j_call: TRBJ2-7; v_call: TRBV29-1; clone_size: .; cdr3_nt: TGCAGCGTTGTGGGGTCCTCCGGCGAGCAGTACTTC; cdr3_aa: CSVVGSSGEQYF
d_call: .; j_call: TRBJ2-5; v_call: TRBV5-5; clone_size: .; cdr3_nt: TGTGCCAGCAGCTTGATCACAGGGAACCAAGAGACCCAGTACTTC; cdr3_aa: CASSLITGNQETQYF
d_call: TRBD1; j_call: TRBJ2-7; v_call: TRBV18; clone_size: .; cdr3_nt: TGTGCCAGCTCAACAGGGGGCCTTCCCTACGAGCAGTACTTC; cdr3_aa: CASSTGGLPYEQYF
d_call: .; j_call: TRBJ2-3; v_call: TRBV7-2; clone_size: .; cdr3_nt: TGTGCCAGCAGCTGGAATATAGGGGGTGCGACAGATACGCAGTATTTT; cdr3_aa: CASSWNIGGATDTQYF
d_call: .; j_call: TRBJ2-7; v_call: TRBV7-8; clone_size: .; cdr3_nt: TGTGCCAGCAGTCCCAGACTAGATCTCTACGAGCAGTACTTC; cdr3_aa: CASSPRLDLYEQYF
d_call: TRBD2; j_call: TRBJ2-1; v_call: TRBV7-2; clone_size: .; cdr3_nt: TGTGCCAGCAGTTACTTAGCGGGGGGGCCAGATGAGCAGTTCTTC; cdr3_aa: CASSYLAGGPDEQFF
d_call: TRBD2; j_call: TRBJ2-3; v_call: TRBV4-3; clone_size: .; cdr3_nt: TGCGCCAGCAGCCGGAGACTAGCGGGGGGGCGGGGAGATACGCAGTATTTT; cdr3_aa: CASSRRLAGGRGDTQYF
d_call: TRBD2; j_call: TRBJ2-1; v_call: TRBV7-2; clone_size: once; cdr3_nt: TGTGCCAGCAGCTTCTCACCGGGACTAGCGTCTTACAATGAGCAGTTCTTC; cdr3_aa: CASSFSPGLASYNEQFF
d_call: .; j_call: TRBJ2-1; v_call: TRBV5-4; clone_size: .; cdr3_nt: TGTGCCAGCAGCTCCCAACAGGAATTCTCCTACAATGAGCAGTTCTTC; cdr3_aa: CASSSQQEFSYNEQFF
d_call: .; j_call: TRBJ2-2; v_call: TRBV29-1; clone_size: .; cdr3_nt: TGCAGCGTTTCGAGCACCGGGGAGCTGTTTTTT; cdr3_aa: CSVSSTGELFF
d_call: .; j_call: TRBJ1-1; v_call: TRBV27; clone_size: once; cdr3_nt: TGTGCCAGCAGATCTGGTTCGGGCTGGAACACTGAAGCTTTCTTT; cdr3_aa: CASRSGSGWNTEAFF
d_call: .; j_call: TRBJ1-3; v_call: TRBV4-2; clone_size: .; cdr3_nt: TGTGCCAGCAGCCCCAGGCTCAGCTCTGGAAACACCATATATTTT; cdr3_aa: CASSPRLSSGNTIYF
d_call: TRBD2; j_call: TRBJ2-1; v_call: TRBV11-2; clone_size: .; cdr3_nt: TGTGCCAGCAGCTTATTCTTGGCGACTAGCGGGAACAATGAGCAGTTCTTC; cdr3_aa: CASSLFLATSGNNEQFF
d_call: TRBD2; j_call: TRBJ2-5; v_call: TRBV7-9; clone_size: .; cdr3_nt: TGTGCCAGCAGCTTAGGTGGGCGGGGGGGCCAAGAGACCCAGTACTTC; cdr3_aa: CASSLGGRGGQETQYF
d_call: .; j_call: TRBJ2-7; v_call: TRBV5-1; clone_size: many; cdr3_nt: TGCGCCAGCAGTCTGTTGGGCGGCACCTACGAGCAGTACTTC; cdr3_aa: CASSLLGGTYEQYF
d_call: TRBD1; j_call: TRBJ1-1; v_call: TRBV7-3; clone_size: .; cdr3_nt: TGTGCCAGCAGCTTATCAGGGGGAGGCACTGAAGCTTTCTTT; cdr3_aa: CASSLSGGGTEAFF
d_call: .; j_call: TRBJ1-3; v_call: TRBV9; clone_size: .; cdr3_nt: TGTGCCAGCAGCGTATCAGACTCTGGAAACACCATATATTTT; cdr3_aa: CASSVSDSGNTIYF
d_call: .; j_call: TRBJ2-7; v_call: TRBV6-6; clone_size: .; cdr3_nt: TGTGCCAGCAGTTACACTTACAGGGTTGGCGACGAGCAGTACTTC; cdr3_aa: CASSYTYRVGDEQYF
d_call: .; j_call: TRBJ1-3; v_call: TRBV20-1; clone_size: few; cdr3_nt: TGCAGTGCGAGCTCTGGAAACACCATATATTTT; cdr3_aa: CSASSGNTIYF
d_call: .; j_call: TRBJ1-2; v_call: TRBV19; clone_size: .; cdr3_nt: TGTGCCAGTAGTATCAGACAGTCTCGGGGCTACACCTTC; cdr3_aa: CASSIRQSRGYTF
d_call: TRBD2; j_call: TRBJ2-3; v_call: TRBV9; clone_size: .; cdr3_nt: TGTGCCAGCAGCCCCCGGGAGGGGGGCACGCAGTATTTT; cdr3_aa: CASSPREGGTQYF